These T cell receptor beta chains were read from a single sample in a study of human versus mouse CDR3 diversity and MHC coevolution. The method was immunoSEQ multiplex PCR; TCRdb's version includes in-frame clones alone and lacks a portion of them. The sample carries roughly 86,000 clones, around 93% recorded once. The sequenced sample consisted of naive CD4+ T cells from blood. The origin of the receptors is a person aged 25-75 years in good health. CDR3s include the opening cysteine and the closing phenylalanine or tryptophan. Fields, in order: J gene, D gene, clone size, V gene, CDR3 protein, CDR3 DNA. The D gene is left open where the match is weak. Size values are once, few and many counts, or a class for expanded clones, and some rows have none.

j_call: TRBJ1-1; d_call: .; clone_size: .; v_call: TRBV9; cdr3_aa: CASSVTGDNTEAFF; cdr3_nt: TGTGCCAGCAGCGTGACGGGAGATAACACTGAAGCTTTCTTT
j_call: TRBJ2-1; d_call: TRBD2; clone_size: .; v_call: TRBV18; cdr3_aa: CASSPTSGGPSYNEQFF; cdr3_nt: TGTGCCAGCTCACCGACTAGCGGGGGCCCCTCCTACAATGAGCAGTTCTTC
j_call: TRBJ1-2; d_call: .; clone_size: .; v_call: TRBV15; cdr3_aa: CATRSGRDGYTF; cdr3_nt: TGTGCCACCAGGTCAGGGCGTGATGGCTACACCTTC
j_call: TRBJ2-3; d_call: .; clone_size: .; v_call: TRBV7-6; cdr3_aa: CASSLGSRGGGRDTQYF; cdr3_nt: TGTGCCAGCAGCTTAGGGAGCCGTGGAGGGGGCAGAGATACGCAGTATTTT
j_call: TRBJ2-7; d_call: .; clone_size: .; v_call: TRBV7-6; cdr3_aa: CASSQTETEQYF; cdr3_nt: TGTGCCAGCAGCCAAACAGAAACCGAGCAGTACTTC
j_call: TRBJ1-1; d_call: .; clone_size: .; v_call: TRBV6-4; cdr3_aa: CASSEGRGRTEAFF; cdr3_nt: TGTGCCAGCAGTGAAGGCAGGGGCCGGACTGAAGCTTTCTTT
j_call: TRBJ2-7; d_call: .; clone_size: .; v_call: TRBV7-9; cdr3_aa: CASSLAGGNYEQYF; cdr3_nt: TGTGCCAGCAGCTTAGCGGGGGGAAACTACGAGCAGTACTTC
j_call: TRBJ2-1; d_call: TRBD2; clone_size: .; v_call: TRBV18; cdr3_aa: CASSFPGLASGEQFF; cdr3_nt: TGTGCCAGCTCCTTTCCGGGACTAGCATCCGGTGAGCAGTTCTTC
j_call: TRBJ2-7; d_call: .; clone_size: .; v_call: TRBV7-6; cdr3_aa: CASSSSSYEQYF; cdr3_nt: TGTGCCAGCAGCTCCTCGTCCTACGAGCAGTACTTC
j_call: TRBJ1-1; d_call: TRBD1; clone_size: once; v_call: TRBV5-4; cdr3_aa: CASSTQGGTEAFF; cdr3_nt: TGTGCCAGCAGCACGCAGGGGGGCACTGAAGCTTTCTTT
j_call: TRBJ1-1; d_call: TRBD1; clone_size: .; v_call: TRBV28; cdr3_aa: CASSSAGGAATEAFF; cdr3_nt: TGTGCCAGCAGTTCCGCAGGGGGCGCGGCCACTGAAGCTTTCTTT
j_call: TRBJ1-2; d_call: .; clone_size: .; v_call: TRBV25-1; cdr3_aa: CASSPTTNGGYTF; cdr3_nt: TGTGCCAGCAGTCCCACGACAAATGGTGGCTACACCTTC
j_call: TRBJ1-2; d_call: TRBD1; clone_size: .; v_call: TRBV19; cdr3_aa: CASNWGQGAIGYGYTF; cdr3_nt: TGTGCCAGTAATTGGGGACAGGGGGCAATCGGCTATGGCTACACCTTC
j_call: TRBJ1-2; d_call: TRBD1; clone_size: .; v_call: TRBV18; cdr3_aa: CASSERQGVGYGYTF; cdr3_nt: TGTGCCAGCTCCGAACGCCAGGGGGTAGGCTATGGCTACACCTTC
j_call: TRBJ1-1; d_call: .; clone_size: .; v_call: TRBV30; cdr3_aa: CAWSGGGAEAFF; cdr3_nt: TGTGCCTGGAGTGGGGGGGGCGCTGAAGCTTTCTTT
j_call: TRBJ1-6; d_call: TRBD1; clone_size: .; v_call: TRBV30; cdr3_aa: CASTRDRDSPLHF; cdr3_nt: TGTGCCTCCACCCGGGACAGAGATTCACCCCTCCACTTT
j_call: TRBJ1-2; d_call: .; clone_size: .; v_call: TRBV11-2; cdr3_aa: CASSLDGVDYGYTF; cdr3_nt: TGTGCCAGCAGCTTAGACGGGGTTGACTATGGCTACACCTTC
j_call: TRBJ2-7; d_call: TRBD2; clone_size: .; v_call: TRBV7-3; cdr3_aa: CASSLGGGAAYEQYF; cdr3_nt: TGTGCCAGCAGCTTAGGCGGGGGGGCGGCCTACGAGCAGTACTTC
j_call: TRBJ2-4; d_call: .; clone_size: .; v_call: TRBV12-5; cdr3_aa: CASGFGTSPGLAKNIQYF; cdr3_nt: TGTGCTAGTGGTTTTGGGACTTCCCCGGGGCTAGCCAAAAACATTCAGTACTTC
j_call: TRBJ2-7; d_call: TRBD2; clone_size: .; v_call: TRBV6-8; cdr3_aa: CASSWRGERESYEQYF; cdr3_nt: TGTGCCAGCAGCTGGCGGGGGGAGCGGGAGAGCTACGAGCAGTACTTC
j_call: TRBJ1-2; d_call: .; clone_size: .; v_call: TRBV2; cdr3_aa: CASKIEGPYGYTF; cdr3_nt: TGTGCCAGCAAGATAGAGGGCCCCTATGGCTACACCTTC
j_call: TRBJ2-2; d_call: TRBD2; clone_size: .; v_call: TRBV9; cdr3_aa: CASSVATSGRTNTGELFF; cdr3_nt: TGTGCCAGCAGCGTAGCTACTAGCGGGAGGACTAACACCGGGGAGCTGTTTTTT
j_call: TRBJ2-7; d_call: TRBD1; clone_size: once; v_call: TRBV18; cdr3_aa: CASSLGQGAKEQYF; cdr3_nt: TGTGCCAGCTCACTAGGACAGGGGGCTAAAGAGCAGTACTTC
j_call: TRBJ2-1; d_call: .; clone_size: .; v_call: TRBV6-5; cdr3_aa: CASSYTMRSSYNEQFF; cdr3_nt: TGTGCCAGCAGTTACACGATGCGTAGCTCCTACAATGAGCAGTTCTTC
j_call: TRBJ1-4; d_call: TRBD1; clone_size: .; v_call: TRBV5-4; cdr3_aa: CASSSTGNEGLFF; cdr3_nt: TGTGCCAGCAGCTCGACAGGGAACGAGGGACTGTTTTTT
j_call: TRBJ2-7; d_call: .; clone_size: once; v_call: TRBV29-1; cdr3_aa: CSVTGHDNYEQYF; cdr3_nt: TGCAGCGTTACGGGACATGACAACTACGAGCAGTACTTC
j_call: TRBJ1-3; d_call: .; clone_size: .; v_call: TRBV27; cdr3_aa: CASSLQSGNTIYF; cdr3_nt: TGTGCCAGCAGTTTACAGTCTGGAAACACCATATATTTT
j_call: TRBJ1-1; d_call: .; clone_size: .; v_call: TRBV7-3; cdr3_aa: CASSLSQNTEAFF; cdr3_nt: TGTGCCAGCAGCTTAAGTCAGAACACTGAAGCTTTCTTT
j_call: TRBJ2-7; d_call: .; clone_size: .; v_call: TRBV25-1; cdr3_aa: CASPPDTTVYEQYF; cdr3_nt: TGTGCCAGCCCCCCCGACACGACGGTCTACGAGCAGTACTTC
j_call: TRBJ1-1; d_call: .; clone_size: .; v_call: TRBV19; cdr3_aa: CASSPLNTEAFF; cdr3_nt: TGTGCCAGTAGCCCACTCAACACTGAAGCTTTCTTT
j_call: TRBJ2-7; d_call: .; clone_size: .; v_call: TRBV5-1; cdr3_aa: CASSLGQGRGTYEQYF; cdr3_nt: TGCGCCAGCAGCTTGGGTCAGGGGCGAGGAACCTACGAGCAGTACTTC
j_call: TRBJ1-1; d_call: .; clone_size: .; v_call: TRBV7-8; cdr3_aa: CASSRMQGMNTEAFF; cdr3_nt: TGTGCCAGCAGTCGGATGCAGGGGATGAACACTGAAGCTTTCTTT
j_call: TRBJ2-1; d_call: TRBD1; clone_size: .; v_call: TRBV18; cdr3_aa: CASSPGQGISNEQFF; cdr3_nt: TGTGCCAGCTCACCGGGACAGGGGATTTCCAATGAGCAGTTCTTC
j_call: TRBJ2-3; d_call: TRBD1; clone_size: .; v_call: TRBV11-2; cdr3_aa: CASSPGQADTQYF; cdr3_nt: TGTGCCAGCAGCCCAGGACAGGCAGATACGCAGTATTTT
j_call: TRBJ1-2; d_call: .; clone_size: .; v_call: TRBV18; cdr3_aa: CASSPIHGREGYGYTF; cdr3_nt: TGTGCCAGCTCACCAATACACGGCAGGGAGGGCTATGGCTACACCTTC
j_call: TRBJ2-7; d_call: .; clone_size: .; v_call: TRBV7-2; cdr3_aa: CASSTQRQSYEQYF; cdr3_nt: TGTGCCAGCAGCACCCAAAGACAGTCCTACGAGCAGTACTTC
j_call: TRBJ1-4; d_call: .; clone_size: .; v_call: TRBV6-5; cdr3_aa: CASSYSGGANEKLFF; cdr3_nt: TGTGCCAGCAGTTACTCAGGGGGGGCTAATGAAAAACTGTTTTTT